Listed here is a single TCR beta chain. Profiled with immunoSEQ multiplex PCR; TCRdb holds only in-frame clones, not every one. The repertoire holds about 160,000 clones, over 85% seen once, with 12% in the top ten. These data come from a study of control samples from healthy donors and cancer patients. The sample taken for sequencing was blood. The TCR originated in a man under 40 in good health.

CDR3 bases: TGTGCCAGCAGTGAAGCGGGAACGGGTCAGACGTTTTTT. Translation gives CASSEAGTGQTFF. This rearrangement joins TRBV6-1 to TRBJ1-4; no firm D call. Deletions cut 0 bases from V and 16 bases from J, with 15 bases between. The CDR3 runs 13 residues. The germline V gene has CDR1 MNHNS and CDR2 SASEGT.